These 5 T cell receptor beta chains were sequenced from one sample in a study of OX40 agonist ivuxolimab in advanced cancers. Using immunoSEQ multiplex PCR, the repertoire was profiled, and TCRdb retains in-frame clones only, with some absent. The sample shows 95,000 to 150,000 clones, about 94% of them seen only once. The sequenced sample was CD4+ or CD8+ T cells sorted from blood, obtained in a trial of the OX40 agonist ivuxolimab. Every receptor here comes from an adult with an advanced solid tumor such as melanoma, head and neck, liver or kidney cancer.

The chain joins TRBV5-8 to TRBJ1-1, with D unclear. CDR3 size: 12 residues. Trimming took 0 bases from V and 10 from J, leaving 10 bases between them. Per the germline V gene, CDR1 is SGHTS and CDR2 is YDEGEE. CDR3 nucleotides: TGTGCCAGCAGCTTGGCCTTGGGGTTAGCTTTCTTT. As protein: CASSLALGLAFF. Using reference TRBV5-8 and TRBJ1-1 for the parts outside the CDR3, the full variable domain is EAGVTQSPTHLIKTRGQQATLRCSPISGHTSVYWYQQALGLGLQFLLWYDEGEERNRGNFPPRFSGRQFPNYSSELNVNALELEDSALYLCASSLALGLAFFGQGTRLTVV.

The chain employs TRBV7-2 and TRBJ2-3; D gene unclear. The CDR3 covers 14 residues. The germline V gene has CDR1 SGHTA and CDR2 FQGNSA. V lost 1 base and J lost 2, with 7 bases in between. The CDR3 reads CASSLELPTDTQYF. The CDR3, as DNA: TGTGCCAGCAGCTTAGAGCTCCCCACAGATACGCAGTATTTT.

This chain joins TRBV11-2 and TRBJ1-1; TRBD1 might be the D (5 bases). This CDR3 is built from 11 residues. Germline-derived CDR1 and CDR2 are SGHAT and FQNNGV. Trimming shortened V by 3 bases and J by 10 bases, and 9 bases separated the two germline ends. In DNA form, the CDR3 reads TGTGCCAGCAGCTTGGGGGGTGGAGCTTTCTTT. Its translation: CASSLGGGAFF.

This chain links TRBV19 with TRBJ2-3, with TRBD1 as a possible D gene (5 bases). The V end was cut by 5 bases, the J end by 2 bases, with 11 bases between. From germline, CDR1 is LNHDA and CDR2 SQIVND (reference sequence). The CDR3 is made up of 14 amino acids. This CDR3 is CASSSGQYTDTQYF. Here the CDR3 DNA reads TGTGCCAGTAGTTCTGGACAATACACAGATACGCAGTATTTT. Full variable domain (missing parts from reference TRBV19 and TRBJ2-3): DGGITQSPKYLFRKEGQNVTLSCEQNLNHDAMYWYRQDPGQGLRLIYYSQIVNDFQKGDIAEGYSVSREKKESFPLTVTSAQKNPTAFYLCASSSGQYTDTQYFGPGTRLTVL.

The chain is built from TRBV28 and TRBJ1-5; D is undetermined. The ends were cut back, 3 bases at V and 2 bases at J, with 20 bases in the middle. CDR3 length: 18 residues. The germline V gene has CDR1 MDHEN and CDR2 SYDVKM. CDR3 protein: CASSFGGAGQRGNQPQHF. In DNA, the CDR3 is TGTGCCAGCAGTTTCGGCGGAGCCGGCCAAAGGGGCAATCAGCCCCAGCATTTT.